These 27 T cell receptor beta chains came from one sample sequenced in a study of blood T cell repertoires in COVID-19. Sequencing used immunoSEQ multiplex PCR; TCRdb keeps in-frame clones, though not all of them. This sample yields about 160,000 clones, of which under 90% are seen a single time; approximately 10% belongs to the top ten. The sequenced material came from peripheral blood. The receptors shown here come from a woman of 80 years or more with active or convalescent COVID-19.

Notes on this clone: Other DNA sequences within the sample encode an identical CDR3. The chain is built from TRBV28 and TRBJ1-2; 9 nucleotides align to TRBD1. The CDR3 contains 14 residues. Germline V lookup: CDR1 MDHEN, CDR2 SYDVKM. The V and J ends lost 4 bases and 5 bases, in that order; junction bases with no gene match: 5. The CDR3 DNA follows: TGTGCCAGCAGTTCGGGACAGGGCGCATATGGCTACACCTTC. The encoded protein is CASSSGQGAYGYTF.

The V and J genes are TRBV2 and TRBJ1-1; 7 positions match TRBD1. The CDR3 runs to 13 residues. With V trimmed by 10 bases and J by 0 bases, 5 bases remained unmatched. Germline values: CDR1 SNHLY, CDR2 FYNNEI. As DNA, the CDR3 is TGTGCCACCCGGACAGGAATGAACACTGAAGCTTTCTTT. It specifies CATRTGMNTEAFF.

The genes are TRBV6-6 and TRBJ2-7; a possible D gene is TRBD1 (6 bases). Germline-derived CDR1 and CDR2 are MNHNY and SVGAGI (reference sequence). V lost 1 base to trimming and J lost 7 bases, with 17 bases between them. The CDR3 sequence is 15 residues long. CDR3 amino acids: CASSYYDRRLGEQYF. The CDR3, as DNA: TGTGCCAGCAGTTACTACGACAGGCGGTTGGGGGAGCAGTACTTC.

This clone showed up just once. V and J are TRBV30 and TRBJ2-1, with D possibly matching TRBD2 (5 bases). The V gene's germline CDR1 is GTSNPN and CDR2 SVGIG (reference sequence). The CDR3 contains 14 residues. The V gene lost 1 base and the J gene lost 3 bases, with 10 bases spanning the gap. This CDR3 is CAWSASGIYNEQFF. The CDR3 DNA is TGTGCCTGGAGTGCGAGCGGCATCTACAATGAGCAGTTCTTC.

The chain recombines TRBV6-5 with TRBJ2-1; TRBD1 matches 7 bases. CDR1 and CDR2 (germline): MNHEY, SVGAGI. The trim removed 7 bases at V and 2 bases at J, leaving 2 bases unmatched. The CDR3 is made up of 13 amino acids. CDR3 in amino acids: CASMTGTYNEQFF. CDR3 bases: TGTGCCAGCATGACAGGGACCTACAATGAGCAGTTCTTC.

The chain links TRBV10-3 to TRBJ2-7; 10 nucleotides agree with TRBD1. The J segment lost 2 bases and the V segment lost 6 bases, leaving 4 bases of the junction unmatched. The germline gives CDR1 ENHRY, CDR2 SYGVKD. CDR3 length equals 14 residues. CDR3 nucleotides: TGTGCCATCAGAGGACAGGGGGGAACCTACGAGCAGTACTTC. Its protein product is CAIRGQGGTYEQYF.

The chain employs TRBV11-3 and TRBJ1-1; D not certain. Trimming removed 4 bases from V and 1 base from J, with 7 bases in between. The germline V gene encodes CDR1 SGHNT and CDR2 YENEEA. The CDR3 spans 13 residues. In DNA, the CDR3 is TGTGCCAGCAGCTCGACACAGAACACTGAAGCTTTCTTT. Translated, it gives CASSSTQNTEAFF.

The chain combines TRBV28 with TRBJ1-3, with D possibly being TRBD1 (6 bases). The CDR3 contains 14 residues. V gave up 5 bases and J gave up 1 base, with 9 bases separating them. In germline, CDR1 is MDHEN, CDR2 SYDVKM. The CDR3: CASSMTGSGNTIYF. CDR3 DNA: TGTGCCAGCAGTATGACAGGATCTGGAAACACCATATATTTT. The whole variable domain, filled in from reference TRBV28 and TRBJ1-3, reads DVKVTQSSRYLVKRTGEKVFLECVQDMDHENMFWYRQDPGLGLRLIYFSYDVKMKEKGDIPEGYSVSREKKERFSLILESASTNQTSMYLCASSMTGSGNTIYFGEGSWLTVV.

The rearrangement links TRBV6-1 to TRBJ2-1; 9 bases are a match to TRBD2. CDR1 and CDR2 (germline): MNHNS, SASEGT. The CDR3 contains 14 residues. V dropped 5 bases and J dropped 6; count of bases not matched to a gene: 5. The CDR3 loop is CASSPTTSGNEQFF. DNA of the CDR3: TGTGCCAGCAGTCCCACGACTAGCGGCAATGAGCAGTTCTTC.

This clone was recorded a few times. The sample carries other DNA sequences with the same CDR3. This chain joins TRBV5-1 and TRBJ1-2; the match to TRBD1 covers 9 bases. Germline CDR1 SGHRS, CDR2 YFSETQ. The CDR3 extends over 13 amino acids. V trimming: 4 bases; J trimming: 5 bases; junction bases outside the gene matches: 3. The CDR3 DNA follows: TGCGCCAGCAGCCGGGACAGGGAATATGGCTACACCTTC. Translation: CASSRDREYGYTF.

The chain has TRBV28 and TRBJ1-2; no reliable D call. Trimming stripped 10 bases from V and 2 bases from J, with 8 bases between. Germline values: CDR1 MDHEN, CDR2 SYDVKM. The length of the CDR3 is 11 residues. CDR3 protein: CATLSNYGYTF. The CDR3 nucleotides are TGTGCCACCCTATCGAACTATGGCTACACCTTC.

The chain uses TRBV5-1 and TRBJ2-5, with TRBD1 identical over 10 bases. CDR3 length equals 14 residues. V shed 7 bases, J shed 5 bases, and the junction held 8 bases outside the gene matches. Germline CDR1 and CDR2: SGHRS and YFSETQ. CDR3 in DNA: TGCGCCAGCTCCGGTGGGACAGGGGTGGAGACCCAGTACTTC. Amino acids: CASSGGTGVETQYF.

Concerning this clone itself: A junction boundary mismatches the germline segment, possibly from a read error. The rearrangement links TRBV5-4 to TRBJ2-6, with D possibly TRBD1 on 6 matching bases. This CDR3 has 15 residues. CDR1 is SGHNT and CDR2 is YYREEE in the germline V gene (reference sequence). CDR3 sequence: CASRKTGGGTNVLTF. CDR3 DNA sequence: TGTGCCAGCAGGAAGACAGGAGGTGGGACCAACGTCCTGACTTTC.

CDR3 nucleotides: TGTGCCAGCAGCTTAGGAGTTGGGCAGGGGACCTATGGCTACACCTTC. Residues: CASSLGVGQGTYGYTF. The rearrangement joins TRBV7-9 to TRBJ1-2, with D possibly being TRBD1 (6 bases). V was shortened by 1 base and J by 4 bases, with 16 bases between the two germline ends. CDR1 and CDR2 from the germline V gene are SEHNR and FQNEAQ (reference sequence). This CDR3 spans 16 amino acids.

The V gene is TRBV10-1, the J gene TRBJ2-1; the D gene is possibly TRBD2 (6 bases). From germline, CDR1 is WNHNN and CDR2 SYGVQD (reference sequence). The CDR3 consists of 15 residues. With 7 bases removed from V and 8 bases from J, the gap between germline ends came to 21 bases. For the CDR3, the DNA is TGCGCCAGCACCCAAGGAGGGAGTCCGACGGATGAGCAGTTCTTC. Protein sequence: CASTQGGSPTDEQFF.

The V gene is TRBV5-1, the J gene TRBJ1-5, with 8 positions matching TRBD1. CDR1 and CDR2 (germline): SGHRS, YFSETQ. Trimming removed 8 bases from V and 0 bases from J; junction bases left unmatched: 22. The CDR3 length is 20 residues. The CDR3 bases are TGCGCCAGGGGCCCTGGGGGCCAAGGACAGGGATATTATAGCAATCAGCCCCAGCATTTT. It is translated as CARGPGGQGQGYYSNQPQHF. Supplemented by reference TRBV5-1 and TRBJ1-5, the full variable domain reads KAGVTQTPRYLIKTRGQQVTLSCSPISGHRSVSWYQQTPGQGLQFLFEYFSETQRNKGNFPGRFSGRQFSNSRSEMNVSTLELGDSALYLCARGPGGQGQGYYSNQPQHFGDGTRLSIL.

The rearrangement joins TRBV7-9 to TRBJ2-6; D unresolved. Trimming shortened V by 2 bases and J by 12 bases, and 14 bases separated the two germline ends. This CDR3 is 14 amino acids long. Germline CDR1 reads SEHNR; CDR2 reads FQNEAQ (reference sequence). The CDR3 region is CASSLLGQRPVLTF. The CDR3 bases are TGTGCCAGCAGCTTACTGGGTCAGAGGCCCGTCCTGACTTTC.

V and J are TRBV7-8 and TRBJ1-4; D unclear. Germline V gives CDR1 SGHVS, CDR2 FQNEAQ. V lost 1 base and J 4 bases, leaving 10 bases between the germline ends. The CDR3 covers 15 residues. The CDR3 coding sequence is TGTGCCAGCAGCTTAGGCCAGGTCTATAATGAAAAACTGTTTTTT. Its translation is CASSLGQVYNEKLFF.

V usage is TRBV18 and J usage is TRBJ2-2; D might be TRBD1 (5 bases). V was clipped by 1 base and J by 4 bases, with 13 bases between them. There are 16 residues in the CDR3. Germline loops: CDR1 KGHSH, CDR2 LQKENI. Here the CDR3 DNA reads TGTGCCAGCTCACCACTGACAAGGACAATCACCGGGGAGCTGTTTTTT. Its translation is CASSPLTRTITGELFF.

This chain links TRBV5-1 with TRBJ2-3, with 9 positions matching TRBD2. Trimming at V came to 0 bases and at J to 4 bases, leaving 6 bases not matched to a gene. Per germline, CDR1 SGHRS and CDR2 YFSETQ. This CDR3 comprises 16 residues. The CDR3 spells CASSLAGTSPPDTQYF. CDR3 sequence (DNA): TGCGCCAGCAGCTTGGCAGGGACTAGCCCTCCAGATACGCAGTATTTT.

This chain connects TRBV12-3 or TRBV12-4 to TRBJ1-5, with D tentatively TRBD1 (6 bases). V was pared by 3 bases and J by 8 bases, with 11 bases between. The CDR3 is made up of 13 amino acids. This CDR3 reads CASSFRGGEPQHF. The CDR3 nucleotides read TGTGCCAGCAGTTTCAGGGGTGGCGAGCCCCAGCATTTT.

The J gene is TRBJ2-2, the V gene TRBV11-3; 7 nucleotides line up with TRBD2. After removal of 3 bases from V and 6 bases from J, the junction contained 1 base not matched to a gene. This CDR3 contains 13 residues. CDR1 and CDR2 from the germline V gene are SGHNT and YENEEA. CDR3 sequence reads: CASSFRGAGELFF. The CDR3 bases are TGTGCCAGCAGCTTTCGGGGGGCCGGGGAGCTGTTTTTT.

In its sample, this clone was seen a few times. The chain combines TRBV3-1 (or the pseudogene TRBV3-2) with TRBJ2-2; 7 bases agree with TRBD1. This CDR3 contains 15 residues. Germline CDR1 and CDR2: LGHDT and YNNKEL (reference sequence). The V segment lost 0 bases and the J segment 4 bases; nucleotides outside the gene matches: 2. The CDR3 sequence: CASSQDHRGTGELFF. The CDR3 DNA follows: TGTGCCAGCAGCCAAGATCACAGGGGCACCGGGGAGCTGTTTTTT.

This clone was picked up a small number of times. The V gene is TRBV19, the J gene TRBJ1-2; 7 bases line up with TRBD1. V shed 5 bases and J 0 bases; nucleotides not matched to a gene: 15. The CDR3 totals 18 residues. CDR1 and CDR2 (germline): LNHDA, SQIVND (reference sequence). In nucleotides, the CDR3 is TGTGCCAGTAGTTCTGGTTCGTGGGACAGCGGAGCTAACTATGGCTACACCTTC. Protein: CASSSGSWDSGANYGYTF.

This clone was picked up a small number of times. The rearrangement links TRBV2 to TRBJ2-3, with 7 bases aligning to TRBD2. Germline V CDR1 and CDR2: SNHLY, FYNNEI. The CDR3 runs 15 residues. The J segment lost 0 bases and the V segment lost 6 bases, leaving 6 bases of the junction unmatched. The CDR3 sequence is CASSPLSGSTDTQYF. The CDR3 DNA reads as TGTGCCAGCAGCCCTCTTAGCGGGAGCACAGATACGCAGTATTTT.

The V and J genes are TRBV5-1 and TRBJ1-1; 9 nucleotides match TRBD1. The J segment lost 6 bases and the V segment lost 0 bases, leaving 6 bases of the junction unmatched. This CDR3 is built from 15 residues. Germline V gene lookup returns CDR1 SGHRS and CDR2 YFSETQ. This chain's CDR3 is CASSLEPRQGAEAFF. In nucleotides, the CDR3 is TGCGCCAGCAGCTTGGAACCGAGACAGGGGGCTGAAGCTTTCTTT.

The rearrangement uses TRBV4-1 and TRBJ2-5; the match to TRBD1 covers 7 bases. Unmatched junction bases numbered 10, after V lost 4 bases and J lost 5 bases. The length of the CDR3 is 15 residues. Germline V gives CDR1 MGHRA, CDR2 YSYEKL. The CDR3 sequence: CASSPRTGAWETQYF. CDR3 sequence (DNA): TGCGCCAGCAGCCCCCGGACAGGTGCTTGGGAGACCCAGTACTTC.